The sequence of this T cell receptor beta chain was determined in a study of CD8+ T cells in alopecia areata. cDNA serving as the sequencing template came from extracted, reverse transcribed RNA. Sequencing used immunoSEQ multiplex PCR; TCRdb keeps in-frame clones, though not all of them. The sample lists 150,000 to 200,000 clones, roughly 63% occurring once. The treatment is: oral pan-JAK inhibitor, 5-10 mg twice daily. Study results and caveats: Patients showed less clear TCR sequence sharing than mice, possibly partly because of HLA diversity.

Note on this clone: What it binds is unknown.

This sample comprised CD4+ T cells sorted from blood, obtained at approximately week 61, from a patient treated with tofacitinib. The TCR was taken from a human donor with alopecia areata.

This CDR3 is CASRTDGNTEAFF. For the CDR3, the DNA is TGTGCCAGCAGGACGGATGGGAACACTGAAGCTTTCTTT. The chain has TRBV2 and TRBJ1-1, with unresolved D. Trimming left V 6 bases short and J 1 base short, with 9 bases between. The germline CDR1 and CDR2 sequences are SNHLY and FYNNEI. This CDR3 region has 13 residues.